One and the same sample provided the 28 T cell receptor beta chains below, sequenced in a study of T cells in Graves' hyperthyroidism and ophthalmopathy. The investigators amplified TCR beta CDR3 regions from RNA transcripts. HTBI primers were the set used in a first-round RT-PCR of the TCR CDR3. One entry per CDR3 protein results from TCRdb running MiXCR on the multiplex PCR reads. The sample includes about 420,000 distinct CDR3 sequences, roughly 13% of them seen just once. Sequencing was performed on blood. Every receptor here comes from a woman aged 18-29 years with Graves' hyperthyroidism.

This clonotype was recorded many times. This chain joins TRBV4-1 and TRBJ2-5; 9 bases agree with TRBD1. Unmatched junction bases numbered 16, after V lost 6 bases and J lost 5 bases. CDR3 size: 17 residues. CDR1 is MGHRA and CDR2 is YSYEKL in the germline V gene. The CDR3 reads CASSRLPGGQGSETQYF. Written as DNA, the CDR3 is TGCGCCAGCAGTCGACTTCCCGGGGGACAGGGATCGGAGACCCAGTACTTC.

This clonotype was detected a few times. The chain joins TRBV12-3 or TRBV12-4 to TRBJ2-2; the match to TRBD1 covers 8 bases. The CDR3 has 15 amino acids. Losses at the gene ends were 5 bases for V and 5 bases for J; bases not matched to a gene: 7. This CDR3 is CASSRQGARTGELFF. The CDR3 region has the DNA TGTGCCAGCAGTCGGCAGGGGGCAAGAACCGGGGAGCTGTTTTTT.

Note on this clonotype: One end of the junction fails to match germline, which may point to a read error. The chain employs TRBV24-1 and TRBJ1-5; D gene unclear. This CDR3 has 17 residues. In germline, CDR1 is KGHDR, CDR2 SFDVKD. The CDR3 region has the DNA TGTGCCACCAGTGACTGGCAGGCCCCGTTTAGCAATCAGCCCCAGCATTTC. This gives the protein CATSDWQAPFSNQPQHF.

This clonotype was seen at least ten times. V usage is TRBV29-1 and J usage is TRBJ2-3, with D perhaps given as TRBD1 or TRBD2 (6 bases each). The CDR3 loop spans 14 amino acids. V was shortened by 6 bases and J by 3 bases, with 16 bases between the two germline ends. Germline assignment: CDR1 SQVTM and CDR2 ANQGSEA. The CDR3 sequence is CSVETGGGTDTQYF. The CDR3 DNA reads TGCAGCGTGGAGACAGGAGGGGGGACAGATACGCAGTATTTT.

V usage is TRBV19 and J usage is TRBJ2-3; perhaps TRBD2 as D (6 bases). Per germline, CDR1 LNHDA and CDR2 SQIVND (reference sequence). Trimming pared 3 bases from V and 4 bases from J, leaving 14 bases between. This CDR3 has 15 residues. CDR3 sequence: CASSITTGVADTQYF. The CDR3 DNA reads as TGTGCCAGTAGTATTACGACGGGAGTAGCAGATACGCAGTATTTT.

The chain carries TRBV5-1 and TRBJ2-3; D is ambiguous. The CDR3 runs to 16 residues. Per germline, CDR1 SGHRS and CDR2 YFSETQ. Trimming pared 4 bases from V and 0 bases from J, leaving 15 bases between. CDR3: CASSAQRSTSTDTQYF. The CDR3 bases are TGCGCCAGCAGCGCACAACGATCTACTAGCACAGATACGCAGTATTTT.

This clonotype was found a few times. The chain employs TRBV9 and TRBJ2-1; maybe TRBD2 (5 bases). The CDR3 consists of 14 residues. V was shortened by 0 bases and J by 6 bases, with 10 bases between the two germline ends. CDR1 is SGDLS and CDR2 is YYNGEE in the germline V gene. The CDR3 spells CASSVGLFGNEQFF. Written as DNA, the CDR3 is TGTGCCAGCAGCGTAGGACTATTTGGCAATGAGCAGTTCTTC.

The chain is built from TRBV5-1 and TRBJ2-5, with TRBD2 matching 14 bases. This CDR3 comprises 16 residues. The trim removed 4 bases at V and 4 bases at J, leaving 6 bases unmatched. Germline V gene lookup returns CDR1 SGHRS and CDR2 YFSETQ. CDR3 protein: CASSRLAGGHLETQYF. For the CDR3, the DNA is TGCGCCAGCAGCCGACTAGCGGGAGGGCACCTAGAGACCCAGTACTTC.

In this sample, this clonotype turned up many times. This chain joins TRBV7-9 and TRBJ2-7; D possibly uses TRBD1 or TRBD2 (5 bases each). Trimming took off 5 bases at V and 9 bases at J, with 14 bases between the two ends. Germline CDR1 reads SEHNR; CDR2 reads FQNEAQ (reference sequence). The CDR3 has 12 residues. CDR3: CASSPGTARQYF. The CDR3 DNA is TGTGCCAGCAGCCCGGGGACGGCGCGGCAGTACTTC.

The chain links TRBV11-3 to TRBJ2-1; no definite D call. This CDR3 has 17 amino acids. V was pared by 0 bases and J by 5 bases, with 17 bases between. Per the germline V gene, CDR1 is SGHNT and CDR2 is YENEEA. CDR3 nucleotide sequence: TGTGCCAGCAGCTTAGAATTCCGGGTTAGGGTCAACAATGAGCAGTTCTTC. Its protein product is CASSLEFRVRVNNEQFF.

This clonotype came up many times. CDR3 loop: CASSPREREAETQYF. The CDR3 nucleotides are TGTGCCAGCAGCCCCCGGGAGCGGGAGGCGGAGACCCAGTACTTC. The chain recombines TRBV3-1 with TRBJ2-5, with 9 nucleotides matching TRBD2. Trimming at V came to 4 bases and at J to 5 bases, leaving 8 bases not matched to a gene. The CDR3 contains 15 residues. The germline V gene encodes CDR1 LGHDT and CDR2 YNNKEL (reference sequence).

The rearrangement joins TRBV6-5 to TRBJ2-5; TRBD2 matches at 13 bases. CDR3 length: 16 residues. The junction had 5 bases not matched to a gene; V was cut back by 2 bases and J by 5 bases. Germline V gene lookup returns CDR1 MNHEY and CDR2 SVGAGI. Written as DNA, the CDR3 is TGTGCCAGCAGTTACCCCGGACTAGCGGGAGCGGAGACCCAGTACTTC. Translated: CASSYPGLAGAETQYF.

This clonotype has a handful of counts. The rearrangement joins TRBV28 to TRBJ2-2; perhaps TRBD1 as D (5 bases). Trimming pared 8 bases from V and 7 bases from J, leaving 20 bases between. The CDR3 runs to 15 residues. Per germline, CDR1 MDHEN and CDR2 SYDVKM. CDR3 amino acids: CASGQTENFVGELFF. Here the CDR3 DNA reads TGTGCCAGCGGTCAGACAGAGAACTTTGTCGGGGAGCTGTTTTTT.

This clonotype occurred many times. This CDR3 reads CASSFSTENTEAFF. The CDR3 region has the DNA TGCGCCAGCAGCTTTTCGACAGAGAACACTGAAGCTTTCTTT. The gene calls are TRBV5-1 and TRBJ1-1, with D tentatively TRBD1 (5 bases). This CDR3 region has 14 residues. The germline V gene has CDR1 SGHRS and CDR2 YFSETQ. V gave up 2 bases and J gave up 1 base, with 9 bases separating them.

This clonotype has at least ten counts. Here the CDR3 DNA reads TGCGCCAGCAGCGGCGGGACTACTCCCTCCTACAATGAGCAGTTCTTC. Translating gives CASSGGTTPSYNEQFF. The rearrangement uses TRBV5-1 and TRBJ2-1, with 7 positions matching TRBD2. V was clipped by 4 bases and J by 0 bases; unmatched bases: 7. Germline-derived CDR1 and CDR2 are SGHRS and YFSETQ. The CDR3 consists of 16 residues.

This clonotype was seen more than once but under ten times. V and J are TRBV10-3 and TRBJ2-3; 9 bases align to TRBD2. Trimming took 10 bases from V and 0 from J; bases not matched to a gene: 5. This CDR3 comprises 14 residues. The germline gives CDR1 ENHRY, CDR2 SYGVKD. Written as DNA, the CDR3 is TGTGCCACCCACACTAGCGGGAGCACAGATACGCAGTATTTT. This gives the protein CATHTSGSTDTQYF.

This clonotype showed up many times. The V call is TRBV11-2, the J call TRBJ2-4; 9 nucleotides line up with TRBD2. The junction had 9 bases not matched to a gene; V was cut back by 6 bases and J by 6 bases. From germline, CDR1 is SGHAT and CDR2 FQNNGV. The CDR3 is made up of 15 amino acids. In DNA form, the CDR3 reads TGTGCCAGCAGAAAAGGAGCGGGAGGCGGAAACATTCAGTACTTC. It specifies CASRKGAGGGNIQYF.

This chain links TRBV19 with TRBJ2-1, with D perhaps matching TRBD2 (6 bases). Germline lookup yields CDR1 LNHDA and CDR2 SQIVND (reference sequence). Trimming stripped 3 bases from V and 2 bases from J, with 11 bases between. This CDR3 spans 15 amino acids. This CDR3 reads CASSIVAAPYNEQFF. CDR3 coding DNA: TGTGCCAGTAGTATTGTAGCGGCCCCCTACAATGAGCAGTTCTTC.

In this sample, this clonotype turned up many times. The chain uses TRBV11-1 and TRBJ2-3, with D perhaps given as TRBD1 or TRBD2 (5 bases each). Per the germline V gene, CDR1 is SGHAT and CDR2 is FQDESV (reference sequence). This CDR3 comprises 14 residues. Trimming took off 5 bases at V and 3 bases at J, with 12 bases between the two ends. The CDR3: CASSRDPYTDTQYF. In DNA, the CDR3 is TGTGCCAGCAGCCGGGACCCCTATACAGATACGCAGTATTTT. Based on the CDR3 plus reference TRBV11-1 and TRBJ2-3, the full variable domain is EAEVAQSPRYKITEKSQAVAFWCDPISGHATLYWYRQILGQGPELLVQFQDESVVDDSQLPKDRFSAERLKGVDSTLKIQPAELGDSAMYLCASSRDPYTDTQYFGPGTRLTVL.

This clonotype showed up many times. This chain uses TRBV15 with TRBJ2-7; D remains ambiguous. This CDR3 is 12 amino acids long. CDR1 and CDR2 from the germline V gene are LNHNV and YYDKDF (reference sequence). Trimming removed 3 bases from V and 4 bases from J, with 7 bases in between. CDR3 bases: TGTGCCACCAGCAGTGACCTATACGAGCAGTACTTC. Translating it yields CATSSDLYEQYF.

The J gene is TRBJ2-1, the V gene TRBV4-3; 7 bases map to TRBD2. The V segment lost 0 bases and the J segment 3 bases; nucleotides outside the gene matches: 2. This CDR3 comprises 15 residues. In germline, CDR1 is LGHNA, CDR2 YSLEER. CDR3: CASSQETGGYNEQFF. CDR3 nucleotide sequence: TGCGCCAGCAGCCAAGAGACGGGAGGCTACAATGAGCAGTTCTTC.

At least ten counts were recorded for this clonotype. The V call is TRBV6-2 or TRBV6-3, the J call TRBJ2-1, with TRBD2 matching over 12 bases. The CDR3 runs to 18 residues. Germline-derived CDR1 and CDR2 are MNHEY and SVGEGT. With 5 bases clipped from V and 0 bases from J, the junction kept 8 bases outside the gene matches. CDR3 region: CASSPGTSGHPSYNEQFF. The CDR3 nucleotides are TGTGCCAGCAGTCCGGGGACTAGCGGGCACCCCTCCTACAATGAGCAGTTCTTC.

This clonotype has a count of ten or more. V and J are TRBV2 and TRBJ2-7; D gene uncertain. V dropped 2 bases and J dropped 4 bases, with 12 bases sitting between them. This CDR3 is built from 14 residues. Germline-derived CDR1 and CDR2 are SNHLY and FYNNEI. CDR3 loop: CASSELTGVYEQYF. Written as DNA, the CDR3 is TGTGCCAGCAGTGAATTGACTGGCGTTTACGAGCAGTACTTC.

In its sample, this clonotype was seen many times. The chain combines TRBV6-2 or TRBV6-3 with TRBJ2-1; D gene ambiguous. The germline gives CDR1 MNHEY, CDR2 SVGEGT. The CDR3 is made up of 12 amino acids. The germline V and J ends were trimmed by 3 bases and 9 bases, with 9 bases remaining between them. The CDR3 bases are TGTGCCAGCAGTTATGAGGCCAGTGAGCAGTTCTTC. It translates to CASSYEASEQFF.

This clonotype was observed many times. V and J are TRBV20-1 and TRBJ2-1, with D uncertain. CDR1 is DFQATT, CDR2 SNEGSKA, per germline (reference sequence). The CDR3 is 13 residues long. As DNA, the CDR3 is TGCAGCGGAGAAGACCCCCCCTCAAATGAGCAGTTCTTC. This codes for CSGEDPPSNEQFF.

The chain recombines TRBV5-4 with TRBJ1-4, with D possibly matching TRBD1 (6 bases). V dropped 4 bases and J dropped 8 bases, with 15 bases sitting between them. The CDR3 runs 14 residues. From germline, CDR1 is SGHNT and CDR2 YYREEE (reference sequence). CDR3 region: CASSPSRGEEKLFF. The CDR3 coding sequence is TGTGCCAGCAGCCCTAGCAGGGGCGAAGAAAAACTGTTTTTT.

This sequence joins TRBV19 and TRBJ1-5; no reliable D call. V was trimmed by 3 bases and J by 0 bases, leaving 9 bases between them. CDR3 length equals 15 residues. Germline values: CDR1 LNHDA, CDR2 SQIVND (reference sequence). CDR3 amino acids: CASSILQDSNQPQHF. The CDR3 coding sequence is TGTGCCAGTAGTATTCTCCAGGATAGCAATCAGCCCCAGCATTTT.

CDR3 nucleotides: TGTGCCAGCAGTTACTCGATTAGGCTAGCGGGAAGAAAAGAGACCCAGTACTTC. Its protein is CASSYSIRLAGRKETQYF. This rearrangement joins TRBV6-6 to TRBJ2-5, with 9 bases matching TRBD2. CDR1 is MNHNY and CDR2 is SVGAGI in the germline V gene (reference sequence). Trimming cost V 0 bases and J 3 bases; bases outside gene matches: 11. The CDR3 contains 18 residues.